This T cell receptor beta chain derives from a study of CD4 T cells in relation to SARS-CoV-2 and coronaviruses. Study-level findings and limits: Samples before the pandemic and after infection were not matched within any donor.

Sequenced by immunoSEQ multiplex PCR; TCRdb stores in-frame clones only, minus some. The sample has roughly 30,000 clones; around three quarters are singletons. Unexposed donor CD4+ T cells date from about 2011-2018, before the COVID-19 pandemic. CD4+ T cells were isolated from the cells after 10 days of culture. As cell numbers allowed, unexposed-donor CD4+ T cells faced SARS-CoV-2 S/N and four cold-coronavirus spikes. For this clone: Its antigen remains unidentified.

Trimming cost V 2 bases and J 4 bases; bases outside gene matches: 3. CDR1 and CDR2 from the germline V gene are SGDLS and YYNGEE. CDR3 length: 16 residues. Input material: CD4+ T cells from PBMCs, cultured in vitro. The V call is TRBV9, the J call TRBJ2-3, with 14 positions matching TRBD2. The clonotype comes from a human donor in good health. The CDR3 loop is CASSVRTSGGPDTQYF. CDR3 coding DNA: TGTGCCAGCAGCGTTCGGACTAGCGGGGGGCCAGATACGCAGTATTTT. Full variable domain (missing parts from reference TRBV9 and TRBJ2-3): DSGVTQTPKHLITATGQRVTLRCSPRSGDLSVYWYQQSLDQGLQFLIQYYNGEERAKGNILERFSAQQFPDLHSELNLSSLELGDSALYFCASSVRTSGGPDTQYFGPGTRLTVL.